This T cell receptor beta chain appears in the sequencing data of a study of post-analysis software for immune sequencing data. Per the germline V gene, CDR1 is SEHNR and CDR2 is FQNEAQ (reference sequence). V dropped 5 bases and J dropped 5 bases, with 18 bases sitting between them. This CDR3 spans 15 amino acids. Regarding this clonotype: Its specificity is not known.

Findings of the study overall: Five TRBV segments occurring more often in patients than controls included TRBV5-6, TRBV5-1 and TRBV20-1. Strong co-clustering by F measure was evident for samples that had been prepared in the same batch. Significantly lower normalized Chao1 diversity was seen in multiple sclerosis patients than in controls.

Unique-molecular-identifier-tagged TCR beta cDNA libraries were used. TCRdb itself ran the PCR reads through MiXCR, one entry per CDR3 protein. The sample has some 700,000 distinct CDR3 sequences, around 60% seen once; the top ten hold 11%. The sequence came from a girl under 10 years old with multiple sclerosis. The sample was blood. The chain has TRBV7-9 and TRBJ2-5; no clear D. The CDR3 is CASSPPRLDWETQYF. The CDR3 DNA is TGTGCCAGCAGCCCTCCGCGACTTGATTGGGAGACCCAGTACTTC.